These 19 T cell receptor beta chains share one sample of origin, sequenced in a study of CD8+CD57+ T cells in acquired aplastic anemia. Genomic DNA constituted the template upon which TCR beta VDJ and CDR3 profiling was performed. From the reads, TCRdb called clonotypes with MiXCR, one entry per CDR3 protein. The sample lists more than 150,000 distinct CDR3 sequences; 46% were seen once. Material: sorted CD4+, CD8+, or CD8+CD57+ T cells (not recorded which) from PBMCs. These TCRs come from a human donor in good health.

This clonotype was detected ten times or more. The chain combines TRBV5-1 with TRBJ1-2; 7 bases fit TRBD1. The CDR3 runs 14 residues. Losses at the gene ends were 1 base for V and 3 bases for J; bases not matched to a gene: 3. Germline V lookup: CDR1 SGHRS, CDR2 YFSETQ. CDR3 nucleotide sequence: TGCGCCAGCAGCTTGACCACAGGGGACTATGGCTACACCTTC. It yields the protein CASSLTTGDYGYTF.

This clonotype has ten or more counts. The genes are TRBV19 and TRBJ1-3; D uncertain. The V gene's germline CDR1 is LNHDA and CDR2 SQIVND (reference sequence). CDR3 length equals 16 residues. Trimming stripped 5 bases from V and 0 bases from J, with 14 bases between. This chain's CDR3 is CASSAAGFPSGNTIYF. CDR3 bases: TGTGCCAGTAGTGCCGCCGGTTTTCCCTCTGGAAACACCATATATTTT.

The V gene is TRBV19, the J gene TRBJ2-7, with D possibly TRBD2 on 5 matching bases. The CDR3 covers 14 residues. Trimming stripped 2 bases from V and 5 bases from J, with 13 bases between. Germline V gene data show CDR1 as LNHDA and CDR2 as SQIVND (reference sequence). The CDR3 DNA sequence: TGTGCCAGTAGTATAACCGGGATCTGGAACGAGCAGTACTTC. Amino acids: CASSITGIWNEQYF.

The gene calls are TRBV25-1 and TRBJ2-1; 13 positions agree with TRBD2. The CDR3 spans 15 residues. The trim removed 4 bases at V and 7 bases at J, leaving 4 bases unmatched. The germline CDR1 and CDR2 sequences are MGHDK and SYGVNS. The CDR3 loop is CASSAGLAGINEQFF. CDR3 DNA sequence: TGTGCCAGCAGTGCGGGACTAGCGGGAATAAATGAGCAGTTCTTC.

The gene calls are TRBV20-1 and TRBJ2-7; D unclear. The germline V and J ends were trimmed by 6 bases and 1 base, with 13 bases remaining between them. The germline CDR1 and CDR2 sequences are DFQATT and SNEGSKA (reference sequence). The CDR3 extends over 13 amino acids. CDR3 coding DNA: TGCAGTGCCTTGGGCCAGCTATCCTACGAGCAGTACTTC. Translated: CSALGQLSYEQYF.

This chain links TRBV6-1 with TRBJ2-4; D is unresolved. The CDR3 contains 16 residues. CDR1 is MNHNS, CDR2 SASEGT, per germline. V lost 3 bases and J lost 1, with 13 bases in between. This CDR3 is CASSDGASRAKNIQYF. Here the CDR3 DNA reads TGTGCCAGCAGTGATGGAGCCAGTAGGGCCAAAAACATTCAGTACTTC.

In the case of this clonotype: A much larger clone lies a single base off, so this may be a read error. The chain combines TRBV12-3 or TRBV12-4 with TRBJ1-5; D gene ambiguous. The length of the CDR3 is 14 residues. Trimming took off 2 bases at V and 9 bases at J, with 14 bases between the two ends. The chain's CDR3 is CASSLQKGSRPQHF. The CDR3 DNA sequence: TGTGCCAGCAGTTTACAGAAAGGGAGTCGGCCCCAGCATTTT.

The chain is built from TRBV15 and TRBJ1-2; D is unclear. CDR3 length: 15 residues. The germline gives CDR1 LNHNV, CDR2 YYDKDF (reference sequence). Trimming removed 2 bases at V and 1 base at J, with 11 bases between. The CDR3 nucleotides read TGTGCCACCAGCAGATGGGGTCAGATTAACTATGGCTACACCTTC. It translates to CATSRWGQINYGYTF.

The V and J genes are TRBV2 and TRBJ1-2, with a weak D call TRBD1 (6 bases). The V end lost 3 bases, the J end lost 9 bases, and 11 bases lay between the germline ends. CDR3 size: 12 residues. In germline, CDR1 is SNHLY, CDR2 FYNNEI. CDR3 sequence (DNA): TGTGCCAGCAGTGACAGGGGCAGGAGCTACACCTTC. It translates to CASSDRGRSYTF.

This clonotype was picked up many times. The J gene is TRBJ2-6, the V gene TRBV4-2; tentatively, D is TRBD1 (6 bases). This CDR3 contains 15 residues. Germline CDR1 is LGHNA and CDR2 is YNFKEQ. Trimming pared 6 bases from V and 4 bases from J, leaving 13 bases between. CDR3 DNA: TGTGCCAGCAGGGTTACAGGGAACGGGGCCAACGTCCTGACTTTC. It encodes CASRVTGNGANVLTF.

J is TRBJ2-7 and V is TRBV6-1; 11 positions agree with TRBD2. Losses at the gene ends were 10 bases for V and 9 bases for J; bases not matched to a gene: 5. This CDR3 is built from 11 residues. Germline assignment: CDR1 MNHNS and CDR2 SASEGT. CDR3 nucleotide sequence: TGTGCCACCCTGACTAGCGGGACGCAGTACTTC. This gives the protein CATLTSGTQYF.

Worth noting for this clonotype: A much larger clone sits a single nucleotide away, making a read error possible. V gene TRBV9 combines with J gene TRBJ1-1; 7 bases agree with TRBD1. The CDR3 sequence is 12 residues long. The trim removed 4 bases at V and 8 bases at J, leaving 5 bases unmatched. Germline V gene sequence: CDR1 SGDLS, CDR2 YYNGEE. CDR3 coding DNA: TGTGCCAGCAGCATAGGGGGACAGGAAGCTTTCTTT. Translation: CASSIGGQEAFF.

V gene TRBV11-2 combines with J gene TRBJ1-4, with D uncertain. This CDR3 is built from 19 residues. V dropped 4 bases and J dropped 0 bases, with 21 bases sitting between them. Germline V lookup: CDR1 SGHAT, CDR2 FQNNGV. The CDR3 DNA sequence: TGTGCCAGCAGCTCGAACTATAGGAAACGGTCCCCAACTAATGAAAAACTGTTTTTT. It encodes CASSSNYRKRSPTNEKLFF.

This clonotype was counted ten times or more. CDR3 protein: CASSPWTGAVYNEQFF. The CDR3 coding sequence is TGCGCCAGCAGCCCTTGGACAGGAGCCGTTTACAATGAGCAGTTCTTC. The rearrangement uses TRBV5-1 and TRBJ2-1, with 7 positions matching TRBD1. This CDR3 region has 16 residues. From germline, CDR1 is SGHRS and CDR2 YFSETQ. The trim removed 4 bases at V and 4 bases at J, leaving 11 bases unmatched.

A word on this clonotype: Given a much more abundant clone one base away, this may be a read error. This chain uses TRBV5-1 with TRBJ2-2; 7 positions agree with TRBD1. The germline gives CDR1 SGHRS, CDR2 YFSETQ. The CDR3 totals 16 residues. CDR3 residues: CANSLFSPGGTGELFF. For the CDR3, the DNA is TGCGCCAACAGCTTGTTTTCTCCAGGGGGCACCGGGGAGCTGTTTTTT.

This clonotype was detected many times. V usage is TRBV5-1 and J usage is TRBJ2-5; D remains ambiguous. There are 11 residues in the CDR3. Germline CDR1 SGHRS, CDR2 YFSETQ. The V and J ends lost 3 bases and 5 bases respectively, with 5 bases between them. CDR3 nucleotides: TGCGCCAGCAGCTCTGGTGAGACCCAGTACTTC. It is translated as CASSSGETQYF.

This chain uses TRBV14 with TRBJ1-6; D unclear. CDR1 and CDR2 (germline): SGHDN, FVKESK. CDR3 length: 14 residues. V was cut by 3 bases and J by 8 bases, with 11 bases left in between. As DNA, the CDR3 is TGTGCCAGCAGCCAGGCCGCCCAACATTCACCCCTCCACTTT. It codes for CASSQAAQHSPLHF.

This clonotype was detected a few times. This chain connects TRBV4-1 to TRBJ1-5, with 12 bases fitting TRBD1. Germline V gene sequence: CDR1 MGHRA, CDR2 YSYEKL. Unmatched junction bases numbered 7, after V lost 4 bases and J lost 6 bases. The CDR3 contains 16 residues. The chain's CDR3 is CASSLKPGQGAQPQHF. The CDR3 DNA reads TGCGCCAGCAGCCTAAAACCGGGACAGGGGGCTCAGCCCCAGCATTTT.

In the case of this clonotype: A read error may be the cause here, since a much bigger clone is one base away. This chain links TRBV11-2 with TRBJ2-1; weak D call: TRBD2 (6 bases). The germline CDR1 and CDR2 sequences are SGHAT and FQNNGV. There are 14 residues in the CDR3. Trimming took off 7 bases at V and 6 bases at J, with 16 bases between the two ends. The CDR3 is CASTGLTGANEQFF. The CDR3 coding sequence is TGTGCCAGCACTGGACTAACGGGAGCCAATGAGCAGTTCTTC.